These 8 T cell receptor beta chains share one sample of origin, sequenced in a study of T cell responses to AZD1222 COVID-19 vaccine. The assay was immunoSEQ multiplex PCR, and TCRdb's table has in-frame clones only and misses some. Found here are approximately 200,000 clones, about 90% of them singletons; the top ten hold 2.7%. The material sequenced was peripheral blood, taken on day 0 of MenACWY control vaccination. These receptors all come from an adult in good health.

The chain combines TRBV29-1 with TRBJ1-1; no clear D. The CDR3 is made up of 12 amino acids. V gave up 2 bases and J gave up 1 base, with 5 bases separating them. The V gene's germline CDR1 is SQVTM and CDR2 ANQGSEA. In nucleotides, the CDR3 is TGCAGCGTTGAAAAGGGGAACACTGAAGCTTTCTTT. Translated: CSVEKGNTEAFF.

The chain has TRBV7-2 and TRBJ2-4; D may be TRBD1 (5 bases). Germline V gene lookup returns CDR1 SGHTA and CDR2 FQGNSA. The CDR3 runs 15 residues. Trimming left V 0 bases short and J 6 bases short, with 12 bases between. The CDR3 loop reads CASSLARQLRNIQYF. The CDR3 DNA reads as TGTGCCAGCAGCTTAGCCCGACAGTTAAGAAACATTCAGTACTTC. The variable domain in full, completed from reference TRBV7-2 and TRBJ2-4, reads GAGVSQSPSNKVTEKGKDVELRCDPISGHTALYWYRQSLGQGLEFLIYFQGNSAPDKSGLPSDRFSAERTGGSVSTLTIQRTQQEDSAVYLCASSLARQLRNIQYFGAGTRLSVL.

The gene calls are TRBV6-5 and TRBJ2-7, with D perhaps TRBD1 (7 bases). Between the trimmed V and J ends, which lost 8 bases and 0 bases, there was a span of 17 bases. Germline loops: CDR1 MNHEY, CDR2 SVGAGI. The CDR3 runs 15 residues. CDR3 region: CASQGGGDSSYEQYF. In DNA form, the CDR3 reads TGTGCCAGCCAGGGGGGTGGGGACAGCTCCTACGAGCAGTACTTC.

V is TRBV7-9 and J is TRBJ2-5; D might be TRBD1 (6 bases). V was trimmed by 2 bases and J by 2 bases, leaving 9 bases between them. Germline-derived CDR1 and CDR2 are SEHNR and FQNEAQ (reference sequence). This CDR3 comprises 14 residues. DNA for the CDR3: TGTGCCAGCAGCTTATCGACAGGTCAAGAGACCCAGTACTTC. Translating gives CASSLSTGQETQYF. Based on the CDR3 plus reference TRBV7-9 and TRBJ2-5, the full variable domain is DTGVSQNPRHKITKRGQNVTFRCDPISEHNRLYWYRQTLGQGPEFLTYFQNEAQLEKSRLLSDRFSAERPKGSFSTLEIQRTEQGDSAMYLCASSLSTGQETQYFGPGTRLLVL.

This chain joins TRBV6-1 and TRBJ2-1, with 12 bases aligning to TRBD2. The CDR3 is 17 residues long. V lost 4 bases, J lost 3 bases, and 7 bases stayed unmatched. The germline V gene encodes CDR1 MNHNS and CDR2 SASEGT. This CDR3 is CASSGPRLAGVYNEQFF. As DNA, the CDR3 is TGTGCCAGCAGTGGACCCCGACTAGCGGGGGTCTACAATGAGCAGTTCTTC.

The chain employs TRBV28 and TRBJ1-5; the D gene is possibly TRBD1 (5 bases). There are 16 residues in the CDR3. CDR1 and CDR2 from the germline V gene are MDHEN and SYDVKM. Trimming took 5 bases from V and 5 from J, leaving 19 bases between them. Here the CDR3 DNA reads TGTGCCAGCAGTCGCGAACTGATGGGGGGACATCAGCCCCAGCATTTT. This sequence encodes CASSRELMGGHQPQHF.

The J gene is TRBJ2-3, the V gene TRBV28; D uncertain. The CDR3 is 15 residues long. Germline loops: CDR1 MDHEN, CDR2 SYDVKM. Trimming removed 5 bases at V and 0 bases at J, with 12 bases between. CDR3: CASSIPSSSTDTQYF. The CDR3 coding sequence is TGTGCCAGCAGTATCCCTAGTTCTAGCACAGATACGCAGTATTTT.

V gene TRBV28 combines with J gene TRBJ2-2; D is unclear. CDR1 MDHEN and CDR2 SYDVKM come from the germline V gene. The CDR3 runs to 14 residues. The V and J ends lost 3 bases and 0 bases respectively, with 5 bases between them. CDR3 residues: CASSLSSNTGELFF. The CDR3 DNA sequence: TGTGCCAGCAGTTTGAGCTCGAACACCGGGGAGCTGTTTTTT.